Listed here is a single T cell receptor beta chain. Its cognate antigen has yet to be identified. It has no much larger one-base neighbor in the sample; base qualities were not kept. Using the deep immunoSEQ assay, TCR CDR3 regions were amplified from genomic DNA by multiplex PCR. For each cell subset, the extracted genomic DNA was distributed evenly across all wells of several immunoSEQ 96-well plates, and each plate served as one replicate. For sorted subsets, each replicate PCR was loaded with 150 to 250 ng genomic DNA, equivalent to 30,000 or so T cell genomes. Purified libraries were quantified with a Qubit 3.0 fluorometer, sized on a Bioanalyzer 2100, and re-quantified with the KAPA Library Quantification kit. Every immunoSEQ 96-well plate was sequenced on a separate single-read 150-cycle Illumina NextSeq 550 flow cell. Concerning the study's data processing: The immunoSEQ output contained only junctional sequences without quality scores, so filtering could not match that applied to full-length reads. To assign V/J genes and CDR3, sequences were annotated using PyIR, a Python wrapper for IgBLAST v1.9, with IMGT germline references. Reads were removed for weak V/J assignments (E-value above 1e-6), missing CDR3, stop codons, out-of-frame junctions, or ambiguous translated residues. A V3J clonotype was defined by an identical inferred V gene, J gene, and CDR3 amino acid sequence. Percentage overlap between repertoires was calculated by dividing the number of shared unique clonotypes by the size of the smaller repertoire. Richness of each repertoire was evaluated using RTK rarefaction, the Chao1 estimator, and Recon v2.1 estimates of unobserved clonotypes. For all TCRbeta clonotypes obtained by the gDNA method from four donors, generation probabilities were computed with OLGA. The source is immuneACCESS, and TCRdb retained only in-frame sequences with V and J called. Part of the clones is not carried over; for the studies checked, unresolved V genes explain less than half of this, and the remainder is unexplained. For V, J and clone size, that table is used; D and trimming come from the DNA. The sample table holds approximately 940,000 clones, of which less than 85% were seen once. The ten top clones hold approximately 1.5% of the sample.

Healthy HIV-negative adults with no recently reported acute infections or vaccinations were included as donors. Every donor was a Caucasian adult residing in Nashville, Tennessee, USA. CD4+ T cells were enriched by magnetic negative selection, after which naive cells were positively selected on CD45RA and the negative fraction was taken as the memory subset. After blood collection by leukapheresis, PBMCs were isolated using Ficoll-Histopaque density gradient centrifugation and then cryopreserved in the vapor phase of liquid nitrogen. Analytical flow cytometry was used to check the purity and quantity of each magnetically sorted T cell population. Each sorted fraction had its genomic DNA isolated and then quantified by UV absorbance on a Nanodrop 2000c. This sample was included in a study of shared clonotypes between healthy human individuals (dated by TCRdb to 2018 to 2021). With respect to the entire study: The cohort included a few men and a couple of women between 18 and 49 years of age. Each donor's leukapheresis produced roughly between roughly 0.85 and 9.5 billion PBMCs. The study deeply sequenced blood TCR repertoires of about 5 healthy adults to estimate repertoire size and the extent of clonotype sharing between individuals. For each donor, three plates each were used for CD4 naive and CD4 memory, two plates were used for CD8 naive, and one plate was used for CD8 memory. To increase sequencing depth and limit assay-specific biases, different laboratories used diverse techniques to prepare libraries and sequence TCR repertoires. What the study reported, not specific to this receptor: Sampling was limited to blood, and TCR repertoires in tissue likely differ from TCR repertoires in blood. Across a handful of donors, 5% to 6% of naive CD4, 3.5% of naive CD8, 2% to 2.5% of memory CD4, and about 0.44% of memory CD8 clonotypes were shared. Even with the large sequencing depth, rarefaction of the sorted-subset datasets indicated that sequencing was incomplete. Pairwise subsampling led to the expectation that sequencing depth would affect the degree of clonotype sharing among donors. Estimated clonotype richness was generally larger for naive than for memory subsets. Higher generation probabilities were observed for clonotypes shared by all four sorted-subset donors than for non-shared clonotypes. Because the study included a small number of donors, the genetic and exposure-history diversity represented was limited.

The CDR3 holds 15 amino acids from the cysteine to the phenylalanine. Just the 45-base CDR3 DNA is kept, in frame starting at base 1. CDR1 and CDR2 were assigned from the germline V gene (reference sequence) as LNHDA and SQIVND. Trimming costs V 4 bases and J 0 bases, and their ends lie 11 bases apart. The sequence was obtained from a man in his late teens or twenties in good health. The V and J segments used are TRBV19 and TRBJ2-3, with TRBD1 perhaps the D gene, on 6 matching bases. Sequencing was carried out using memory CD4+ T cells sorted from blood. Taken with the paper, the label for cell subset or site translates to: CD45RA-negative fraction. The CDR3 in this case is CASSRQGISTDTQYF. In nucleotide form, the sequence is TGTGCCAGTAGTAGGCAGGGGATAAGCACAGATACGCAGTATTTT.